This T cell receptor (beta chain) was sequenced in a study of T cells in tumors after PD-1 blockade. As for the study in general: Some patients also took daily vismodegib 150 mg during anti-PD-1 treatment. On average, peripheral blood gave around 110,000 TCR templates and 35,000 to 40,000 unique clonotypes.

V dropped 3 bases and J dropped 2 bases, with 14 bases sitting between them. The CDR3 sequence is 15 residues long. The germline CDR1 and CDR2 sequences are MNHNS and SASEGT. Here immunoSEQ multiplex PCR was the method, and the copy in TCRdb shows in-frame clones only, minus some. The sample carries more than 11,000 clones, roughly 80% recorded once. The TCR was taken from a human donor with basal cell carcinoma. Sample: PBMCs, taken after anti-PD-1 treatment. The chain recombines TRBV6-1 with TRBJ2-7; D perhaps matches TRBD2 (5 bases). This chain's CDR3 is CASSDNGVNTYEQYF. DNA for the CDR3: TGTGCCAGCAGTGACAACGGGGTCAACACCTACGAGCAGTACTTC.